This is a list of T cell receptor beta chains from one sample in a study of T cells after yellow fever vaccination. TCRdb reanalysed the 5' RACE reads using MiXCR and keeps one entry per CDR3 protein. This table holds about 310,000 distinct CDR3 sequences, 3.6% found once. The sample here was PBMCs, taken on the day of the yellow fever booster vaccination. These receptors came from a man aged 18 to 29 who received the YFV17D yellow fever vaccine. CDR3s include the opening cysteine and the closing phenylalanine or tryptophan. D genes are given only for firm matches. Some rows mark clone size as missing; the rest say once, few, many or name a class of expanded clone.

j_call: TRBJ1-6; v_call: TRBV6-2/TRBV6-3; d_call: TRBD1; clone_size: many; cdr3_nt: TGTGCCAGCAGACAGGGGTGGAATTCACCCCTCCACTTT; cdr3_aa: CASRQGWNSPLHF
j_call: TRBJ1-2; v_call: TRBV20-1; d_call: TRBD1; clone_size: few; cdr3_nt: TGCAGTGCAAAAAAATCGGGACAGGGAAACTATGGCTACACCTTC; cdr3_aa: CSAKKSGQGNYGYTF
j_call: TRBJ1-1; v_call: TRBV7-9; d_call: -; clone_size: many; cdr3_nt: TGTGCCAGCACCCCCCAAGGGGGGAACACTGAAGCTTTCTTT; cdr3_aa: CASTPQGGNTEAFF
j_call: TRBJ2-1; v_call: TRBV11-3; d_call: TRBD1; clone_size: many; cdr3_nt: TGTGCCAGCAGCGCCGGGACAGGCTCCTACAATGAGCAGTTCTTC; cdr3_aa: CASSAGTGSYNEQFF
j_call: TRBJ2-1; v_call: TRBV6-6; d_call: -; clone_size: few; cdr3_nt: TGTGCCAGCAGTTCATCCGGGCGGCAAGGGCAGTTCTTC; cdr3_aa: CASSSSGRQGQFF
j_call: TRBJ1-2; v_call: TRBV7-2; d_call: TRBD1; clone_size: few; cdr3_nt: TGTGCCAGCAGCTTTTCCGGGACAGTGAGTGGCTACACCTTC; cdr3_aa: CASSFSGTVSGYTF
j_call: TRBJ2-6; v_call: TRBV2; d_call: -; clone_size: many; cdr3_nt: TGTGCCAGCGGAAGCATATCTGGGGCCAACGTCCTGACTTTC; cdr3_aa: CASGSISGANVLTF
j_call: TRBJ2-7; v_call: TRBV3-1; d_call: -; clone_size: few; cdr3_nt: TGTGCCAGCAGCCAAACGTCCTACGAGCAGTACTTC; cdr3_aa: CASSQTSYEQYF
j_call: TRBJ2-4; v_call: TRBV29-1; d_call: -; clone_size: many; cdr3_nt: TGCAGCGTTGAAGGTATGGGGAGGAACATTCAGTACTTC; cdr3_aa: CSVEGMGRNIQYF
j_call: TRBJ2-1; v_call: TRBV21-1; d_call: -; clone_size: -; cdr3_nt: -; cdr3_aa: CASSKEVGLGNEQFF
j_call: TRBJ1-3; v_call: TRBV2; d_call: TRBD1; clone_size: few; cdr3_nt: TGTGCCAGCGGACAGGTTAACTCTGGAAACACCATATATTTT; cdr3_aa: CASGQVNSGNTIYF
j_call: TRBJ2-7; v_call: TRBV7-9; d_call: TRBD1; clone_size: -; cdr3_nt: TGTGCCAGCAGTGGGGGGACAGGGAATTACGAGCAGTACTTC; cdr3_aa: CASSGGTGNYEQYF
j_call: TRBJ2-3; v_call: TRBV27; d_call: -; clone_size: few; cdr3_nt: TGTGCCAGCAGTTCACCACAGAGCACAGATACGCAGTATTTT; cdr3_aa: CASSSPQSTDTQYF
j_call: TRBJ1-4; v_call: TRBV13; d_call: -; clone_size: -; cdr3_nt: TGTGCCAGCAGCTTAGAGGGAGATGAAAAACTGTTTTTT; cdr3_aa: CASSLEGDEKLFF
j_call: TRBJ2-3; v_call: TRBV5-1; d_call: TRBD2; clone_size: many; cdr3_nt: TGCGCCAGCAGCTTGGGATTTGCGGGGGACACAGATACGCAGTATTTT; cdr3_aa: CASSLGFAGDTDTQYF
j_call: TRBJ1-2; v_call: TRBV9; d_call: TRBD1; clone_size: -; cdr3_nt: TGTGCCAGCAGCACCACGGGACAGGGTTTAGCCTATGGCTACACCTTC; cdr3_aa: CASSTTGQGLAYGYTF
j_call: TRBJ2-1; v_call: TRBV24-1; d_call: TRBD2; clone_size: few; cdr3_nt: TGTGCCACCAGTGATCCTAGACTAGCGGGATCGAATGAGCAGTTCTTC; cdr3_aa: CATSDPRLAGSNEQFF
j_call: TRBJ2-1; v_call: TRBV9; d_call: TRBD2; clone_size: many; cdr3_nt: TGTGCCAGCAGCGTAGCTGAGGCGGGGGGGCCTAATGAGCAGTTCTTC; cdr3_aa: CASSVAEAGGPNEQFF
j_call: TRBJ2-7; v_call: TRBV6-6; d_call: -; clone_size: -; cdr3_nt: TGTGCCAGCAGATCACAAACCTACGAGCAGTACTTC; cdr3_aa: CASRSQTYEQYF
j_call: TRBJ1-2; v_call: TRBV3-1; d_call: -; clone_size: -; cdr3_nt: TGTGCCAGCAGCCAAGAGTCGGGTAATGGCTACACCTTC; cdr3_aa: CASSQESGNGYTF
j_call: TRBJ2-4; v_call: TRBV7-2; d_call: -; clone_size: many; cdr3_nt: TGTGCCAGCAGCTTACTGCCAGGGGCCGGATCCAAAAACATTCAGTACTTC; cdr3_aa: CASSLLPGAGSKNIQYF
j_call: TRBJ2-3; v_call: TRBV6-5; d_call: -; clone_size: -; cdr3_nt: TGTGCCAGCACCCGAACCCGGGCCCAAAATACGCAGTATTTT; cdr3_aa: CASTRTRAQNTQYF
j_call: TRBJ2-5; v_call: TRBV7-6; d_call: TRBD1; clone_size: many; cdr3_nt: TGTGCCAGCAGCTTAGAAACGAGGACAGGGGAAGAGACCCAGTACTTC; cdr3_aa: CASSLETRTGEETQYF
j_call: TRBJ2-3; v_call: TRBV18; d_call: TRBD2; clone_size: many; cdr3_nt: TGTGCCAGCTCGCAAAGCGGGGGGGCCGTAGATACGCAGTATTTT; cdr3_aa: CASSQSGGAVDTQYF
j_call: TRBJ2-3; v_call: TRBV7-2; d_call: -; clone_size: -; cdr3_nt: TGTGCCAGCAGGTTAGTAGCTAGGGGGGGGGGCAGTGATACGCAGTATTTT; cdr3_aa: CASRLVARGGGSDTQYF
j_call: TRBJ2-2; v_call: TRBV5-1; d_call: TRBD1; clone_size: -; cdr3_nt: TGCGCCAGCAGCTTCCCAAGACAGGGAAACGGGGAGCTGTTTTTT; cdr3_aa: CASSFPRQGNGELFF
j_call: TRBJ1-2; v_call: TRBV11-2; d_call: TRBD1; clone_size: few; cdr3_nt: TGTGCCAGCAGCGGCAGGGGGCGAAACTATGGCTACACCTTC; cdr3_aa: CASSGRGRNYGYTF
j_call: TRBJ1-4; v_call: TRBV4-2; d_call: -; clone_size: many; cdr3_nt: TGTGCCAGCAGCCAAGGGGGAAAAGAAAAACTGTTTTTT; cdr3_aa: CASSQGGKEKLFF
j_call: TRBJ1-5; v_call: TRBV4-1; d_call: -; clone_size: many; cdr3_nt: TGCGCCAGCAGCCAAGAGTCCGTCAATCAGCCCCAGCATTTT; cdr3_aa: CASSQESVNQPQHF
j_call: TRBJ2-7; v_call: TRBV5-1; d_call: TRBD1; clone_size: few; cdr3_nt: TGCGCCAGCAAAAAGGGACAGGACTACGAGCAGTACTTC; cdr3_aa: CASKKGQDYEQYF
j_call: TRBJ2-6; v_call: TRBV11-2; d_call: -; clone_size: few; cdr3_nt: TGTGCCAGCAGCTTAGGGGAGGTTGGGGCCAACGTCCTGACTTTC; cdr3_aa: CASSLGEVGANVLTF
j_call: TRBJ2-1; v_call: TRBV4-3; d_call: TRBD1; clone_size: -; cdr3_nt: TGCGCCAGCAGCCAAGATTTGGGAACAGGGGCCATCTCCTACAATGAGCAGTTCTTC; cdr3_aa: CASSQDLGTGAISYNEQFF
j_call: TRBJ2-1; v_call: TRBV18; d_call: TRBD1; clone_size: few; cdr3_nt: TGTGCCAGCTCACAGGGACAGGGGATCAGCTCCTACAATGAGCAGTTCTTC; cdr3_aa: CASSQGQGISSYNEQFF
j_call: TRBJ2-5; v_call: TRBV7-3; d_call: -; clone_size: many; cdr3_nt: TGTGCCAGCAGTCCCGGCCACACTCCTGAGACCCAGTACTTC; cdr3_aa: CASSPGHTPETQYF
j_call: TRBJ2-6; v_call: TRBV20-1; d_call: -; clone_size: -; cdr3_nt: TGCAGTGCTCCCCGAGTCTCTGGGGCCAACGTCCTGACTTTC; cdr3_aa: CSAPRVSGANVLTF
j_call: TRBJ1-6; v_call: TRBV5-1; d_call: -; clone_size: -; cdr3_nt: TGCGCCAGCAGCTTGGATGATAATTCACCCCTCCACTTT; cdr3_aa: CASSLDDNSPLHF
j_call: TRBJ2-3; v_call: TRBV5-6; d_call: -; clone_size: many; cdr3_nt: TGTGCCAGCAGCGAACCCAGGGGTCCGGGCACAGATACGCAGTATTTT; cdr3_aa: CASSEPRGPGTDTQYF
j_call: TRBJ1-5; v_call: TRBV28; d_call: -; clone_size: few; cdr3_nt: TGTGCCAGCAGTTTTTCTTTAGGTCAGCCCCAGCATTTT; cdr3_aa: CASSFSLGQPQHF
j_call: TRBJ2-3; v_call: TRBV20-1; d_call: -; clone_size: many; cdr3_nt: TGCAGTGTTACAGATACGCAGTATTTT; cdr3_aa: CSVTDTQYF
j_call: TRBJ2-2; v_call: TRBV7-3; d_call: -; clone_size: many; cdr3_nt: TGTGCCAGCAGCCCCCCCGGGAGCACCGGGGAGCTGTTTTTT; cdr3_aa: CASSPPGSTGELFF
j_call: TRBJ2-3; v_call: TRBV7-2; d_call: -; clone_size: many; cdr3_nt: TGTGCCAGCAGCCAGGACAGTCCCGCGGATACGCAGTATTTT; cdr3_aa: CASSQDSPADTQYF
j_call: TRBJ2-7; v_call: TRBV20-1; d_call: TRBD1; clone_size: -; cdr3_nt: TGCAGTGCTAGAGAAAGGGTTACGACAGGGAACCTCTCCTACGAGCAGTACTTC; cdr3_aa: CSARERVTTGNLSYEQYF
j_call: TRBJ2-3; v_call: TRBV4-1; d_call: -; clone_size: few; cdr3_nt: TGCGCCAGCAGCCAAGAACCGCCAAGGGTGCGCGCGCAGTATTTT; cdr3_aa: CASSQEPPRVRAQYF
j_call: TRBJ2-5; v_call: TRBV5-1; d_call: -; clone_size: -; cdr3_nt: TGCGCCAGCAGCTTGGTGTGGGCGGGCGGCCAAGAGACCCAGTACTTC; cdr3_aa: CASSLVWAGGQETQYF
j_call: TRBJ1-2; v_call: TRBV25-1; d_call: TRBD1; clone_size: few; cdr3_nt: TGTGCCAGCACCCAGTGGGACAGGGATTATGGCTACACCTTC; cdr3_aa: CASTQWDRDYGYTF
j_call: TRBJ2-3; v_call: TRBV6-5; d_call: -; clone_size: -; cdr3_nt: TGTGCCAGCAGTTACTCGAATGATCCGCTCAGAGTGGATACGCAGTATTTT; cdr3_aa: CASSYSNDPLRVDTQYF
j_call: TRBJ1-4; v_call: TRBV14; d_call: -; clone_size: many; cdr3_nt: TGTGCCAGCAGCCACGGGAGAAAACTGTTTTTT; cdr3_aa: CASSHGRKLFF
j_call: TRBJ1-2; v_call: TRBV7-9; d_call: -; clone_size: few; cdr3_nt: TGTGCCAGCAGGGCTGGACCGGACAGCGTCTATGGCTACACCTTC; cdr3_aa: CASRAGPDSVYGYTF
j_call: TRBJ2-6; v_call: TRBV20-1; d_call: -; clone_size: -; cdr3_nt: TGCAGTGCCATGTCTGGGGCCAACGTCCTGACTTTC; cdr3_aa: CSAMSGANVLTF
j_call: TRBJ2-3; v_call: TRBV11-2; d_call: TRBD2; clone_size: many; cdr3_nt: TGTGCCAGCAGCTCCCTAGCGGGGCGAACAGATACGCAGTATTTT; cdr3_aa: CASSSLAGRTDTQYF
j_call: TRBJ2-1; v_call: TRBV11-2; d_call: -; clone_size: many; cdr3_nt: TGTGCCAGCAGCTTGGAGGCCAATGAGCAGTTCTTC; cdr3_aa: CASSLEANEQFF
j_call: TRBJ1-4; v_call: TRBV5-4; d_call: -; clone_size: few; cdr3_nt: TGTGCCAGCAGCTTTCCAGGGGCCGATGAAAAACTGTTTTTT; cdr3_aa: CASSFPGADEKLFF
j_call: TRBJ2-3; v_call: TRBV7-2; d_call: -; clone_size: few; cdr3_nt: TGTGCCAGCAGCACAGCCTCTTCTTTGGCGGGGACAGATACGCAGTATTTT; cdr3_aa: CASSTASSLAGTDTQYF